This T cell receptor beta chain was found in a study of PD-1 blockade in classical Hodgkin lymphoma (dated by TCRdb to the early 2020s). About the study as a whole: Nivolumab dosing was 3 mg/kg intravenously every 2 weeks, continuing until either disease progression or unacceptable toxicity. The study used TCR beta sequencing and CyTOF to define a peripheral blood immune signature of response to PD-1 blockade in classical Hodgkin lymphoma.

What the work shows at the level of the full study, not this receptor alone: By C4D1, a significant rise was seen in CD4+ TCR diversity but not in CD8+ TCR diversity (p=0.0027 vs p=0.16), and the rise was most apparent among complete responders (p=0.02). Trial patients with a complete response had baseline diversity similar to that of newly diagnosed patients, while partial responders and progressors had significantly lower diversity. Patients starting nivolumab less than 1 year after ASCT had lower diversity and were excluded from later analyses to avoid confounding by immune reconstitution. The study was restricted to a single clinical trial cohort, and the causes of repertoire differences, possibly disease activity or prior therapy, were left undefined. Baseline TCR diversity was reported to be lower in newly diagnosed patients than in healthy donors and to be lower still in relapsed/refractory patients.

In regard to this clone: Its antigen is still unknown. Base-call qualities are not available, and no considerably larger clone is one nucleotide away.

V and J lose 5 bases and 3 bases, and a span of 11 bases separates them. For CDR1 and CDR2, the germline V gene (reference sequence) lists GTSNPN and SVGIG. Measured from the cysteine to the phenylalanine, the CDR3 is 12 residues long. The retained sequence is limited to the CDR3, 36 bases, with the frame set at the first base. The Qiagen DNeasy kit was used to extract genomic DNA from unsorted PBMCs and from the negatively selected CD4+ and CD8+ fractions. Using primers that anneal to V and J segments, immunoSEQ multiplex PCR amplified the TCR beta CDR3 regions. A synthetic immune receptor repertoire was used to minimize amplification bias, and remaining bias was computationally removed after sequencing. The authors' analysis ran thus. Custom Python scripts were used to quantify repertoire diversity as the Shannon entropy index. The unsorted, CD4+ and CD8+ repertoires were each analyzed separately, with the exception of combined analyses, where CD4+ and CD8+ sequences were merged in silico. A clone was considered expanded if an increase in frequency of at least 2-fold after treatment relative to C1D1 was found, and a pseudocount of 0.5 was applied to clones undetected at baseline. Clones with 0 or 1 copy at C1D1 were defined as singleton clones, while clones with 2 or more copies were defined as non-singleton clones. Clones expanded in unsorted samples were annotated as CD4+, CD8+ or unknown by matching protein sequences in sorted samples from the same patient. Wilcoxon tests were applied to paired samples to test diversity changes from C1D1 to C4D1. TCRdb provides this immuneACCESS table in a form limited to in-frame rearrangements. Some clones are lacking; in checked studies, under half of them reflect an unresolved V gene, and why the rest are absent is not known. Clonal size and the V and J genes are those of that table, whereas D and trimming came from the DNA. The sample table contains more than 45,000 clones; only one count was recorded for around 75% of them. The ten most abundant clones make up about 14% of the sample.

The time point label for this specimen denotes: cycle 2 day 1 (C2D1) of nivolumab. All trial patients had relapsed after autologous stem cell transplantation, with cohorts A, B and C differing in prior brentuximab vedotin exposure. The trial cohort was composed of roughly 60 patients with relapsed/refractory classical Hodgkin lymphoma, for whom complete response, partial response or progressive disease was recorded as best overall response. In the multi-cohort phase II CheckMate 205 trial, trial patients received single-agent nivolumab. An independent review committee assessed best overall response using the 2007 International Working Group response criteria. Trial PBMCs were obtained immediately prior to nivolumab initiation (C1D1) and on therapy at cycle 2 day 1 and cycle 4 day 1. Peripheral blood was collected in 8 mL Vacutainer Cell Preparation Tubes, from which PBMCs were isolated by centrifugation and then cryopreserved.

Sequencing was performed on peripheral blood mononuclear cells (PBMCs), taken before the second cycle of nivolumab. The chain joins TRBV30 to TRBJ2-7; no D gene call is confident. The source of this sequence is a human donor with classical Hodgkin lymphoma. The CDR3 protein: CAWSPRGYEQYF. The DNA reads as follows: TGTGCCTGGTCCCCTCGAGGCTACGAGCAGTACTTC.